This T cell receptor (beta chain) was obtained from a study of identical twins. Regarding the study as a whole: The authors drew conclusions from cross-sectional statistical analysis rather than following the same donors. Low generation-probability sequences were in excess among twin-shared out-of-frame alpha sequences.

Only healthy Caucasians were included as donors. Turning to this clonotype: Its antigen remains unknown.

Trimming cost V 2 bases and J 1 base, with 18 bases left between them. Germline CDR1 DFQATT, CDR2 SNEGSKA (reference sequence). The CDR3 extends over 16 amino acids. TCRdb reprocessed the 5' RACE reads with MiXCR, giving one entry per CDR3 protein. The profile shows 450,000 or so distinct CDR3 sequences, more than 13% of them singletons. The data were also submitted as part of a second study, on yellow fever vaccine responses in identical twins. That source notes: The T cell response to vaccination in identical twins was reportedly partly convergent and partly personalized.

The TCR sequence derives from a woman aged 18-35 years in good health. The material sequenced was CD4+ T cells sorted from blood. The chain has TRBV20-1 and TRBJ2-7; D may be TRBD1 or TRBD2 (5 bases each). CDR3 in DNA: TGCAGTGCTAGAACCCTTCGGGACCCTATTTCCTACGAGCAGTACTTC. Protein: CSARTLRDPISYEQYF.